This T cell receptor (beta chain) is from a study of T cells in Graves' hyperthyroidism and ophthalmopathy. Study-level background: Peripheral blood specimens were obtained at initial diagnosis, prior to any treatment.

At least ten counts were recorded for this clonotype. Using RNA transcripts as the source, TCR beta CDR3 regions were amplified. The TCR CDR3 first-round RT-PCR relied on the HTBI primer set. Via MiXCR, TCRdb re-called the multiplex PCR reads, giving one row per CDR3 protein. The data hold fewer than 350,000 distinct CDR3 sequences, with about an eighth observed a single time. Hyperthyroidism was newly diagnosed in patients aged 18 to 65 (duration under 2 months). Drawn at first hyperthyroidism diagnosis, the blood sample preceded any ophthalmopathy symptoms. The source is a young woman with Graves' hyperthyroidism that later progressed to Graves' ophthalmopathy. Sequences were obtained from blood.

The CDR3 sequence: CASSSGTSADTQYF. The CDR3 DNA follows: TGTGCCAGCAGCTCCGGGACTAGCGCAGATACGCAGTATTTT. The chain combines TRBV7-8 with TRBJ2-3; 10 bases line up with TRBD2. V shed 4 bases and J 4 bases; nucleotides not matched to a gene: 2. The CDR3 sequence is 14 residues long. Germline V gene sequence: CDR1 SGHVS, CDR2 FQNEAQ.